The 6 T cell receptor beta chains below come from one sample, sequenced in a study of T cells in Graves' hyperthyroidism and ophthalmopathy. Amplification targeted TCR beta CDR3 regions from RNA transcripts. A set of HTBI primers served as the primers for a first-round RT-PCR of the TCR CDR3. TCRdb reprocessed the multiplex PCR reads via MiXCR and lists one record per CDR3 protein. Seen here are about 840,000 distinct CDR3 sequences, over 35% observed once, and the top ten hold 7.5% to 9.5%. The sequencing input was blood. Receptors originate from a man aged 18 to 29 with Graves' hyperthyroidism.

This sequence joins TRBV20-1 and TRBJ1-1, with 9 bases that match TRBD1. The germline gives CDR1 DFQATT, CDR2 SNEGSKA (reference sequence). The CDR3 contains 15 residues. V shed 3 bases and J 1 base; nucleotides not matched to a gene: 6. CDR3 residues: CSASDRGTGNTEAFF. DNA for the CDR3: TGCAGTGCTAGTGACAGGGGGACAGGGAACACTGAAGCTTTCTTT.

J is TRBJ1-6 and V is TRBV20-1; D might be TRBD1 (5 bases). In germline, CDR1 is DFQATT, CDR2 SNEGSKA (reference sequence). The CDR3 runs 14 residues. With 2 bases removed from V and 6 bases from J, the gap between germline ends came to 11 bases. As DNA, the CDR3 is TGCAGTGCTAGAATTAAGGGACCTAATTCACCCCTCCACTTT. The encoded protein is CSARIKGPNSPLHF.

CDR3 protein: CASSLAVDSEQYF. CDR3 nucleotides: TGTGCCAGCAGCTTAGCGGTAGACAGCGAGCAGTACTTC. This chain joins TRBV7-9 and TRBJ2-7; D might be TRBD1 (5 bases). Germline V gene lookup returns CDR1 SEHNR and CDR2 FQNEAQ (reference sequence). CDR3 length equals 13 residues. Trimming cost V 0 bases and J 6 bases, with 9 bases left between them. Looking up the rest from reference TRBV7-9 and TRBJ2-7 gives the full variable domain: DTGVSQNPRHKITKRGQNVTFRCDPISEHNRLYWYRQTLGQGPEFLTYFQNEAQLEKSRLLSDRFSAERPKGSFSTLEIQRTEQGDSAMYLCASSLAVDSEQYFGPGTRLTVT.

This clonotype was recorded many times. The chain employs TRBV12-3 or TRBV12-4 and TRBJ1-1; 9 bases fit TRBD1. Trimming cost V 6 bases and J 0 bases; bases outside gene matches: 5. There are 15 residues in the CDR3. CDR3 sequence: CASSPRQGVNTEAFF. The CDR3 nucleotides are TGTGCCAGCAGCCCCCGACAGGGGGTGAACACTGAAGCTTTCTTT.

This chain links TRBV7-2 with TRBJ2-7; 9 nucleotides match TRBD1. Germline values: CDR1 SGHTA, CDR2 FQGNSA. The CDR3 covers 13 residues. J was trimmed by 6 bases and V by 4 bases; bases with no gene match: 4. CDR3 bases: TGTGCCAGCAGCTCGGGACAGGGACCCGAGCAGTACTTC. It codes for CASSSGQGPEQYF.

This clonotype was seen many times. This chain uses TRBV7-2 with TRBJ2-7; D unclear. Germline CDR1 and CDR2: SGHTA and FQGNSA. V lost 1 base, J lost 5 bases, and 15 bases lay in between. The CDR3 is made up of 15 amino acids. CDR3 protein: CASSLGLRRSHEQYF. CDR3 in DNA: TGTGCCAGCAGCTTAGGGTTGCGTAGGTCCCACGAGCAGTACTTC.